Listed below are T cell receptor beta chains from one sample, sequenced in a study of blood T cell repertoires in COVID-19. Here immunoSEQ multiplex PCR was the method, and the copy in TCRdb shows in-frame clones only, minus some. The sample shows about 44,000 clones, about 86% of them seen only once. The source material was peripheral blood. These receptors were taken from a human donor in a cohort sampled during active COVID-19. CDR3s include the opening cysteine and the closing phenylalanine or tryptophan. The D gene is left open where the match is weak. Clone size appears in some rows only: once, few, many, or a class for an expanded clone.

DNA	CDR3	length	size	D	J	V
TGTGCCATCAGTCGACAGGATGAGCAGTTCTTC	CAISRQDEQFF	11	once	-	TRBJ2-1	TRBV10-3
TGTGCCAGCAGCTTGATGAGGGGGCGCGGCGAGCAGTACTTC	CASSLMRGRGEQYF	14	-	TRBD1	TRBJ2-7	TRBV5-6
TGTGCCAGCAGACAAACAGGGCGTACTGAAGCTTTCTTT	CASRQTGRTEAFF	13	-	-	TRBJ1-1	TRBV28
TGTGCCAGCAGTTTATTGCCTAGCGGGGGATACACAGATACGCAGTATTTT	CASSLLPSGGYTDTQYF	17	-	TRBD2	TRBJ2-3	TRBV27
-	CSVGQGNTF	9	once	-	TRBJ1-2	TRBV29-1
TGTGCCAGCAGCGAGACAGTGTTCTCCTACAATGAGCAGTTCTTC	CASSETVFSYNEQFF	15	-	-	TRBJ2-1	TRBV9
TGTGCCAGCAGTTCCGGGACTATACAAGAGACCCAGTACTTC	CASSSGTIQETQYF	14	-	TRBD2	TRBJ2-5	TRBV6-5
TGTGCCAGCAGCCCCCGGGACTACAATGAGCAGTTCTTC	CASSPRDYNEQFF	13	-	-	TRBJ2-1	TRBV3-1/TRBV3-2
TGCGCCAGCAGCTTGCCGGGACAGGGGTTGAGAAATGGCTACACCTTC	CASSLPGQGLRNGYTF	16	-	TRBD1	TRBJ1-2	TRBV5-1
TGCGCCAGCAGCCAAGAGGCGGGGCCTTCGCAGCCCCAGCATTTT	CASSQEAGPSQPQHF	15	few	-	TRBJ1-5	TRBV4-1
TGCGCCAGCAGCCCCGCAGGGGTAGACTACGAGCAGTACTTC	CASSPAGVDYEQYF	14	-	-	TRBJ2-7	TRBV5-1
TGCGCCAGCGCGCCGGCCGGGACTGGAGAGACCCAGTACTTC	CASAPAGTGETQYF	14	-	-	TRBJ2-5	TRBV10-2
TGCGCCAGCAGCTTGGGTACAGGGGGCCAAGAGACCCAGTACTTC	CASSLGTGGQETQYF	15	few	TRBD1	TRBJ2-5	TRBV5-1
TGTGCCAGTAGAAACGCTGTCCGGTTCACCGGGGAGCTGTTTTTT	CASRNAVRFTGELFF	15	once	-	TRBJ2-2	TRBV19
TGTGCTAGTGGTCTAGGGACTGGATACAATGAGCAGTTCTTC	CASGLGTGYNEQFF	14	-	-	TRBJ2-1	TRBV12-5
TGCGCCAGCAGCGTCGAAGGGGTGCAGTTCTTC	CASSVEGVQFF	11	-	-	TRBJ2-1	TRBV5-1
TGTGCCAGCAGCTTAGCGGGGGGGTCGCTCGAAGGCACTGAAGCTTTCTTT	CASSLAGGSLEGTEAFF	17	-	-	TRBJ1-1	TRBV7-9
TGTGCCAGCAGCTTTTCTCCAGGGGCCCAAGAGACCCAGTACTTC	CASSFSPGAQETQYF	15	-	-	TRBJ2-5	TRBV11-2
TGTGCCATCAGCGAACAGGCTCCGGCGATGAACACTGAAGCTTTCTTT	CAISEQAPAMNTEAFF	16	-	-	TRBJ1-1	TRBV10-3
TGTGCCAGCAGGAATACGGGGGGAACTGAAGCTTTCTTT	CASRNTGGTEAFF	13	-	-	TRBJ1-1	TRBV6-5
TGTGCCATCAAGGCTAGGGCAGGCCAGGGGTTCACTGAAGCTTTCTTT	CAIKARAGQGFTEAFF	16	-	-	TRBJ1-1	TRBV10-3
TGCGCCAGCAGCCAAGGAGAGGTCGGGGAGCTGTTTTTT	CASSQGEVGELFF	13	-	-	TRBJ2-2	TRBV4-1
TGTGCCAGCAGCTCGTGGACTAGCGGGAGGGGCAATGAGCAGTTCTTC	CASSSWTSGRGNEQFF	16	once	TRBD2	TRBJ2-1	TRBV7-3
TGTGCCAGCAGCCCCTGGACAGAGAGAAACACTGAAGCTTTCTTT	CASSPWTERNTEAFF	15	-	-	TRBJ1-1	TRBV14
TGCAGCGTAGGGGACAATGAAGCTTTCTTT	CSVGDNEAFF	10	-	-	TRBJ1-1	TRBV29-1
TGTGCCAGCAGCTTGTTTCGGGGAAGACAGGCAAGGCTTCCTGGAAACACCATATATTTT	CASSLFRGRQARLPGNTIYF	20	once	-	TRBJ1-3	TRBV5-5
TGTGCCAGCAGCTTAGGACTAGCGGGGGGGGATTCCTGGGAGACCCAGTACTTC	CASSLGLAGGDSWETQYF	18	-	TRBD2	TRBJ2-5	TRBV7-2
TGTGCCAGCAGCCAAGACCAGGGTGATTCACCCCTCCACTTT	CASSQDQGDSPLHF	14	few	-	TRBJ1-6	TRBV3-1/TRBV3-2
TGTGCCACCAGTGATAGGGGGACCACTGAAGCTTTCTTT	CATSDRGTTEAFF	13	-	-	TRBJ1-1	TRBV24-1
TGTGCCAGCAGCTTCACAGGGATGCAGCCCCAGCATTTT	CASSFTGMQPQHF	13	-	-	TRBJ1-5	TRBV5-6
TGCGCCAGCAGCTCGGGGGACGTAAGCTCTGGAAACACCATATATTTT	CASSSGDVSSGNTIYF	16	-	-	TRBJ1-3	TRBV5-1
TGTGCCAGCAGCTTCCCGCGTCTAGCGGGGATAACTAGCACAGATACGCAGTATTTT	CASSFPRLAGITSTDTQYF	19	-	TRBD2	TRBJ2-3	TRBV7-8
TGTGCCAGCAGTGAGAGACAGGGAACAACTAATGAAAAACTGTTTTTT	CASSERQGTTNEKLFF	16	-	TRBD1	TRBJ1-4	TRBV6-1
TGTGCCAGTAAGGGACAGGACTCCTACGAGCAGTACTTC	CASKGQDSYEQYF	13	-	TRBD1	TRBJ2-7	TRBV19
TGTGCCAGTAGTATGCCCGGACAGGGTGACGAGAACACTGAAGCTTTCTTT	CASSMPGQGDENTEAFF	17	-	TRBD1	TRBJ1-1	TRBV19
TGTGCCAGCAGTCGGACTAGCGGGGGGGCCAATGAGCAGTTCTTC	CASSRTSGGANEQFF	15	-	TRBD2	TRBJ2-1	TRBV2
TGTGCCAGCAGCTTTTTAGGGGCCGACACTGAAGCTTTCTTT	CASSFLGADTEAFF	14	-	-	TRBJ1-1	TRBV7-2
TGTGCCAGCTCACCACCTTCAGGTGATTTCTACGAGCAGTACTTC	CASSPPSGDFYEQYF	15	-	-	TRBJ2-7	TRBV18
TGTGCCAGCAGCCAAGGCGGTCCAAATCAGCCCCAGCATTTT	CASSQGGPNQPQHF	14	-	-	TRBJ1-5	TRBV16
-	CASSQVTFGGGTQYF	15	-	-	TRBJ2-5	TRBV3-1/TRBV3-2
TGTGCCAGCAGCGCCCAGGGCCGGACTAGCGGCACAGATACGCAGTATTTT	CASSAQGRTSGTDTQYF	17	many	TRBD2	TRBJ2-3	TRBV9
TGTGCCTGGAGTCAAGGACAGGGAGAAGAAAAACTGTTTTTT	CAWSQGQGEEKLFF	14	-	TRBD1	TRBJ1-4	TRBV30
TGTGCCAGCAGCTTAGCAGGGGGTAGCAATCAGCCCCAGCATTTT	CASSLAGGSNQPQHF	15	few	-	TRBJ1-5	TRBV7-9
TGTGCCAGCAGCCTATACGGACAGGGACGCGCCGGGGAGCTGTTTTTT	CASSLYGQGRAGELFF	16	-	TRBD1	TRBJ2-2	TRBV7-2
TGTGCCAGTAGTCCCTCCCTAGCGGGCGAGGATACGCAGTATTTT	CASSPSLAGEDTQYF	15	-	TRBD2	TRBJ2-3	TRBV19
TGCGCCAGCAGTCCCGCCGCGGGACTAGCGTGGGATACGCAGTATTTT	CASSPAAGLAWDTQYF	16	once	TRBD2	TRBJ2-3	TRBV10-2
TGTGCCAGCAGCTATAGACGGGTTCCAGATACGCAGTATTTT	CASSYRRVPDTQYF	14	-	-	TRBJ2-3	TRBV7-8
TGTGCCAGCGGTGGGACAGCTAACACAGATACGCAGTATTTT	CASGGTANTDTQYF	14	few	TRBD1	TRBJ2-3	TRBV28
TGTGCCTGGAGCCTTGCCGGGGGACGTAATTCACCCCTCCACTTT	CAWSLAGGRNSPLHF	15	-	-	TRBJ1-6	TRBV30
TGTGCCAGCAGGCGAGGTGAGAGGTCCCAGCATTTT	CASRRGERSQHF	12	-	-	TRBJ1-5	TRBV5-4
TGTGCCAGCAGCCAAAATTGGGACAGCCTCAATCAGCCCCAGCATTTT	CASSQNWDSLNQPQHF	16	few	TRBD1	TRBJ1-5	TRBV4-2
TGTGCCAGCAGCTTCATTGGGACTAGCGGGGATACTAGCGATGAGCAGTTCTTC	CASSFIGTSGDTSDEQFF	18	-	TRBD2	TRBJ2-1	TRBV7-9
TGTGCCAGCAGCCCGGGACAGGGGGCTAGGAATGAGCAGTTCTTC	CASSPGQGARNEQFF	15	-	TRBD1	TRBJ2-1	TRBV7-9